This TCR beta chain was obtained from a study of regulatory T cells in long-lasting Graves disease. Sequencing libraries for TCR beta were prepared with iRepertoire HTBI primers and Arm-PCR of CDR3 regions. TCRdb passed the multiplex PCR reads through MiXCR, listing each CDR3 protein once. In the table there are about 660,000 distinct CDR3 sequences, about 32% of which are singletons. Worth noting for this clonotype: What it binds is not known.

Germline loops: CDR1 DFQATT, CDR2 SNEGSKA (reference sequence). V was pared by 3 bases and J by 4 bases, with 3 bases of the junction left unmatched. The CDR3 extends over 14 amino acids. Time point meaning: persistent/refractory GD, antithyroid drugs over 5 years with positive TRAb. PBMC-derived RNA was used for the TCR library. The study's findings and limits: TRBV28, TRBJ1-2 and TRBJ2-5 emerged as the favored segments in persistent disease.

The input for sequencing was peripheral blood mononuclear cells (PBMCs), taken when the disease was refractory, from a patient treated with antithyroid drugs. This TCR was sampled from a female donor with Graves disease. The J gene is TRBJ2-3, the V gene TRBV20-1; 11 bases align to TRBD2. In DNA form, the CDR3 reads TGCAGTGCTAGTCAACTAGCGGGGGCAGATACGCAGTATTTT. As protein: CSASQLAGADTQYF.